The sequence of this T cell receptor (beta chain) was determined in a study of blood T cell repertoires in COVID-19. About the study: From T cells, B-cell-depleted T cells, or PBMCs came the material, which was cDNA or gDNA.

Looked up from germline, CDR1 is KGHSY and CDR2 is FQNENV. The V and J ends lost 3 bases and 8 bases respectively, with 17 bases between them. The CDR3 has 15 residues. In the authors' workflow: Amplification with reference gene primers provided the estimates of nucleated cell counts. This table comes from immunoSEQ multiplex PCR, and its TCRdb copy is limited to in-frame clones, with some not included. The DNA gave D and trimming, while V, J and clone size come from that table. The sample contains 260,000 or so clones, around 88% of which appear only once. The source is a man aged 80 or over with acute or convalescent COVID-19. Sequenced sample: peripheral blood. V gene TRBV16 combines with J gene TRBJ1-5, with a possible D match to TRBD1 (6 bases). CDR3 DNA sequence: TGTGCCAGCAGCCAGCCCGGGGGGGCTGGGAAGCCCCAGCATTTT. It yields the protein CASSQPGGAGKPQHF.